This T cell receptor beta chain was profiled in a study of human T cells and chemical hapten exposure. MiXCR, applied by TCRdb to the RACE reads, yields one record per CDR3 protein. The table has 150,000 to 200,000 distinct CDR3 sequences, around 22% seen once. The CDR3 covers 16 residues. Trimming took off 3 bases at V and 5 bases at J, with 20 bases between the two ends. Germline V gene lookup returns CDR1 SQVTM and CDR2 ANQGSEA. Time point: patch test 1, 2 weeks after DPC sensitization. Specified treatment: therapeutic diphenylcyclopropenone sensitization with weekly scalp DPC. This clonotype was seen a few times.

The sequencing used whole blood, collected in connection with sensitization to the hapten diphenylcyclopropenone (DPC). The origin of this receptor is a woman in her fifties or sixties with alopecia areata. Some clones in this sample may be carry-over from other donors' samples. The V and J genes are TRBV29-1 and TRBJ2-1; a possible D gene is TRBD1 (6 bases). The CDR3 bases are TGCAGCGTTGAGGTGGGGGCTTTGCCCACTGACAATGAGCAGTTCTTC. Translated, it gives CSVEVGALPTDNEQFF.